What follows is one TCR beta chain and its context. Germline is not matched at one junction end, which may reflect a read error. This sample is part of a study of blood T cell repertoires in COVID-19. In the study overall: Collection of acute and convalescent COVID-19 samples took place in the United States, Italy and Spain. Sample material is recorded as cDNA or gDNA derived from T cells, B-cell-depleted T cells, or PBMCs.

The authors' processing: Using reference gene primer amplification, nucleated cell counts were estimated. Here immunoSEQ multiplex PCR was the method, and the copy in TCRdb shows in-frame clones only, minus some. That table gives V, J and clone size, and the DNA gave D and trimming. This sample has tens of thousands of clones; roughly nine tenths occur once, and the top ten carry 5.5% to 7.5%. The CDR3 is 14 residues long. Germline V gene lookup returns CDR1 SSHAT and CDR2 FNYEAQ (reference sequence). The rearrangement links TRBV7-7 to TRBJ2-7, with 8 bases identical to TRBD2. This receptor was identified in a middle-aged man with acute or convalescent COVID-19. The sequencing input was peripheral blood. In DNA form, the CDR3 reads TGTGCTAGCAGCTTAGCGGGGACACCCAGCGAGCAGTACTTC. It yields the protein CASSLAGTPSEQYF.